This record concerns one TCR beta chain sequence. V lost 1 base and J lost 2; bases outside the gene matches: 8. CDR1 is SGHDT, CDR2 YYEEEE, per germline. The length of the CDR3 is 17 residues. This entry comes from a study of OX40 agonist ivuxolimab in advanced cancers. Generated by immunoSEQ multiplex PCR, the TCRdb table keeps only in-frame clones and is missing some. This sample has 45,000 to 65,000 clones, with over 70% found just once. This chain links TRBV5-6 with TRBJ2-1; 8 nucleotides align to TRBD2. The receptor's source is an adult with an advanced solid tumor such as melanoma, head and neck, liver or kidney cancer. This material consisted of CD4+ or CD8+ T cells sorted from blood, taken in a trial of the OX40 agonist ivuxolimab. The CDR3 sequence: CASSLLSSGGPYNEQFF. The CDR3 DNA follows: TGTGCCAGCAGCTTGTTGAGTTCGGGGGGGCCCTACAATGAGCAGTTCTTC.